The next 29 T cell receptor beta chains were all read from a single sample in a study of monozygotic twins with inflammatory bowel disease. TCRdb re-called the 5' RACE reads and catalogs CDR3 proteins one per entry, DNA excluded. Its table lists 330,000 or so distinct CDR3 sequences. Sequenced: blood. The receptors originated from a human donor with ulcerative colitis or Crohn's disease, or a healthy co-twin of an affected twin (not recorded which).

The gene calls are TRBV7-8 and TRBJ2-1. Germline V CDR1 and CDR2: SGHVS, FQNEAQ. CDR3 length: 15 residues. Here the CDR3 reads CASSFPWGLNNEQFF.

This sequence joins TRBV7-3 and TRBJ2-1; TCRdb's assignment of TRBD2 cannot be checked, as there is no DNA. The CDR3 extends over 16 amino acids. CDR1 is SGHTA and CDR2 is FQGTGA in the germline V gene. CDR3 region: CASSLDSLAGYNEQFF.

CDR3: CASSSAGPETQYF. The chain employs TRBV12-3 or TRBV12-4 and TRBJ2-5. The CDR3 is 13 residues long.

The chain employs TRBV7-2 and TRBJ2-5; lacking DNA, the TRBD1 call made by TCRdb goes unchecked. Germline assignment: CDR1 SGHTA and CDR2 FQGNSA. This CDR3 contains 12 residues. The CDR3 is CASGQGLETQYF.

The CDR3 loop is CASSLGVMSSYNEQFF. V gene TRBV5-4 combines with J gene TRBJ2-1. CDR3 length equals 16 residues. CDR1 and CDR2 (germline): SGHNT, YYREEE (reference sequence).

The chain is built from TRBV6-1 and TRBJ1-2. The germline V gene has CDR1 MNHNS and CDR2 SASEGT. The CDR3 totals 14 residues. CDR3 protein: CASSGGVDVDGYTF.

This chain links TRBV7-9 with TRBJ2-3; TCRdb picks TRBD1, but there is no DNA to check that call. The CDR3 is 14 amino acids. Germline V gene sequence: CDR1 SEHNR, CDR2 FQNEAQ (reference sequence). This CDR3 reads CASSSTGETDTQYF. The full variable domain, completed using reference TRBV7-9 and TRBJ2-3, is DTGVSQNPRHKITKRGQNVTFRCDPISEHNRLYWYRQTLGQGPEFLTYFQNEAQLEKSRLLSDRFSAERPKGSFSTLEIQRTEQGDSAMYLCASSSTGETDTQYFGPGTRLTVL.

The rearrangement joins TRBV7-9 to TRBJ1-4; TCRdb's assignment of TRBD1 cannot be checked, as there is no DNA. CDR3 size: 16 residues. The V gene's germline CDR1 is SEHNR and CDR2 FQNEAQ (reference sequence). The chain's CDR3 is CASSRGQPGPGEKLFF.

V is TRBV29-1 and J is TRBJ1-5; the D gene TCRdb calls, TRBD1, cannot be checked with no DNA. The CDR3 totals 13 residues. The germline V gene encodes CDR1 SQVTM and CDR2 ANQGSEA. CDR3 sequence reads: CSVSGTSNQPQHF.

The J gene is TRBJ1-6, the V gene TRBV7-6. This CDR3 is built from 13 residues. The V gene's germline CDR1 is SGHVS and CDR2 FNYEAQ. The CDR3 spells CASSPMYNSPLHF.

The gene calls are TRBV14 and TRBJ2-7; no DNA is available, so the TRBD1 call from TCRdb remains unchecked. Germline assignment: CDR1 SGHDN and CDR2 FVKESK. The CDR3 runs 11 residues. This CDR3 is CASSLQGKQYF.

This chain links TRBV12-3 or TRBV12-4 with TRBJ1-1; without DNA, the TCRdb call of TRBD1 cannot be checked. The length of the CDR3 is 13 residues. This CDR3 reads CASSLLGKGEAFF.

V is TRBV10-3 and J is TRBJ1-5. This CDR3 comprises 15 residues. Germline V gene lookup returns CDR1 ENHRY and CDR2 SYGVKD. CDR3 residues: CAISESGVIDQPQHF.

This chain links TRBV7-6 with TRBJ2-3; TCRdb reports TRBD2, a call that lacks DNA to check it against. The CDR3 is made up of 12 amino acids. The germline CDR1 and CDR2 sequences are SGHVS and FNYEAQ. The CDR3 spells CASSPWGGAQYF. The full variable domain, completed using reference TRBV7-6 and TRBJ2-3, is GAGVSQSPRYKVTKRGQDVALRCDPISGHVSLYWYRQALGQGPEFLTYFNYEAQQDKSGLPNDRFSAERPEGSISTLTIQRTEQRDSAMYRCASSPWGGAQYFGPGTRLTVL.

V usage is TRBV12-3 or TRBV12-4 and J usage is TRBJ1-2; without DNA, the TCRdb call of TRBD1 cannot be checked. The CDR3 is made up of 16 amino acids. CDR3 residues: CASSLEGTGGNYGYTF.

The chain is built from TRBV5-4 and TRBJ2-3; checking the TCRdb D call of TRBD2 is not possible without DNA. The V gene's germline CDR1 is SGHNT and CDR2 YYREEE (reference sequence). There are 16 residues in the CDR3. The CDR3 sequence: CASSLGGSLVGDTQYF.

The rearrangement joins TRBV5-1 to TRBJ1-1; TCRdb selects TRBD1, and the lack of DNA leaves this call unchecked. The CDR3 has 16 amino acids. Germline assignment: CDR1 SGHRS and CDR2 YFSETQ. Here the CDR3 reads CASSFEGRGQNTEAFF.

The V and J genes are TRBV12-3 or TRBV12-4 and TRBJ1-5; the D call from TCRdb, TRBD1, cannot be confirmed without DNA. This CDR3 is 15 amino acids long. The CDR3 sequence: CASSPTGVSNQPQHF.

The chain has TRBV5-1 and TRBJ1-1; TCRdb designates TRBD1, a call that cannot be tested without DNA. The CDR3 is made up of 12 amino acids. Germline assignment: CDR1 SGHRS and CDR2 YFSETQ. CDR3 amino acids: CASSTGFAEAFF.

The chain is built from TRBV19 and TRBJ1-5; the TCRdb D gene call, TRBD1, has no DNA to confirm it. Germline values: CDR1 LNHDA, CDR2 SQIVND (reference sequence). CDR3 size: 13 residues. CDR3 amino acids: CASSTQGNQPQHF.

The chain employs TRBV20-1 and TRBJ2-2; TCRdb calls TRBD1, which cannot be checked without DNA. The germline CDR1 and CDR2 sequences are DFQATT and SNEGSKA (reference sequence). The CDR3 is 15 amino acids. CDR3 region: CSATGGGRGTGELFF.

The rearrangement joins TRBV7-2 to TRBJ2-1; the D call from TCRdb, TRBD1, cannot be confirmed without DNA. Looked up from germline, CDR1 is SGHTA and CDR2 is FQGNSA. This CDR3 comprises 14 residues. CDR3 sequence reads: CASRSDRGQYSEFF. Based on the CDR3 plus reference TRBV7-2 and TRBJ2-1, the full variable domain is GAGVSQSPSNKVTEKGKDVELRCDPISGHTALYWYRQSLGQGLEFLIYFQGNSAPDKSGLPSDRFSAERTGGSVSTLTIQRTQQEDSAVYLCASRSDRGQYSEFFGPGTRLTVL.

The V gene is TRBV7-3, the J gene TRBJ2-2; there is no DNA to check the TCRdb D call of TRBD2. The germline V gene encodes CDR1 SGHTA and CDR2 FQGTGA. The CDR3 has 18 residues. The CDR3: CASSQGGTAWDLAGELFF.

This chain uses TRBV29-1 with TRBJ1-5; the TCRdb call, TRBD1, lacks DNA for checking. This CDR3 spans 13 amino acids. Germline loops: CDR1 SQVTM, CDR2 ANQGSEA. The CDR3 sequence is CSVTQAWNQPQHF. The whole variable domain, remainder taken from reference TRBV29-1 and TRBJ1-5, is SAVISQKPSRDICQRGTSLTIQCQVDSQVTMMFWYRQQPGQSLTLIATANQGSEATYESGFVIDKFPISRPNLTFSTLTVSNMSPEDSSIYLCSVTQAWNQPQHFGDGTRLSIL.

The CDR3: CASSQPPGFGVDTQYF. The J gene is TRBJ2-3, the V gene TRBV4-2; TCRdb selects TRBD1, and the lack of DNA leaves this call unchecked. The germline CDR1 and CDR2 sequences are LGHNA and YNFKEQ. This CDR3 is built from 16 residues.

The chain couples TRBV28 to TRBJ1-2; TCRdb calls TRBD1, which cannot be checked without DNA. CDR1 is MDHEN, CDR2 SYDVKM, per germline. The CDR3 consists of 13 residues. CDR3 in amino acids: CASSTGGRSRYTF.

The chain uses TRBV20-1 and TRBJ1-1; with no DNA, the TCRdb D assignment of TRBD1 cannot be verified. The CDR3 contains 15 residues. CDR1 and CDR2 (germline): DFQATT, SNEGSKA (reference sequence). CDR3 loop: CSARDLDRGYTEAFF.

The chain has TRBV27 and TRBJ2-1; there is no DNA to check the TCRdb D call of TRBD1. Germline V gene sequence: CDR1 MNHEY, CDR2 SMNVEV (reference sequence). The CDR3 runs 14 residues. This chain's CDR3 is CASRPLTALDAQFF.

The V and J genes are TRBV7-6 and TRBJ2-3; the D gene TCRdb calls, TRBD2, cannot be checked with no DNA. The CDR3 contains 18 residues. Germline loops: CDR1 SGHVS, CDR2 FNYEAQ. The chain's CDR3 is CASSSPGLAGLRTDTQYF.